This entry lists 17 T cell receptor beta chains sequenced from one sample in a study of PD-1 blockade in classical Hodgkin lymphoma (dated by TCRdb to about 2020). Taken with the paper, the label for time point translates to: cycle 4 day 1 (C4D1), after more than five weeks of nivolumab. Relapse after autologous stem cell transplantation had occurred in all trial patients, and cohorts A, B and C were distinguished by prior brentuximab vedotin exposure. Preparation of the library involved the immunoSEQ multiplex PCR assay. Held by TCRdb, this immuneACCESS table contains in-frame sequences only and omits some clones. Under half of the omission traces to an unresolved V gene where checked; the cause of the rest is unknown. This sample has roughly 100,000 clones in its table, and about nine tenths of those were observed once. The top ten clones comprise roughly 19% of the sample. This material consisted of peripheral blood mononuclear cells (PBMCs), taken before the fourth cycle of nivolumab. These receptors were taken from a human donor with classical Hodgkin lymphoma.

The J gene is TRBJ1-1, the V gene TRBV6-1; D may be TRBD1 (5 bases). Deletions cut 4 bases from V and 1 base from J, with 7 bases between. The CDR3 extends over 13 amino acids. Per germline, CDR1 MNHNS and CDR2 SASEGT. The CDR3 loop is CASSARENTEAFF. DNA for the CDR3: TGTGCCAGCAGTGCCAGGGAGAACACTGAAGCTTTCTTT.

The genes are TRBV11-2 and TRBJ2-7; 7 nucleotides match TRBD1. The CDR3 consists of 14 residues. V dropped 6 bases and J dropped 4; count of bases not matched to a gene: 9. Germline V gene lookup returns CDR1 SGHAT and CDR2 FQNNGV. The CDR3 DNA follows: TGTGCCAGCAGACAGAGGGGGCAAATTTACGAGCAGTACTTC. Translating gives CASRQRGQIYEQYF.

DNA for the CDR3: TGTGCCAGCAGCCGTTTTGGGAACAGGGAGACCCAGTACTTC. It translates to CASSRFGNRETQYF. V is TRBV7-2 and J is TRBJ2-5, with D possibly TRBD1 on 5 matching bases. Between the trimmed V and J ends, which lost 5 bases and 5 bases, there was a span of 15 bases. This CDR3 contains 14 residues. From germline, CDR1 is SGHTA and CDR2 FQGNSA.

The chain is built from TRBV29-1 and TRBJ2-2; D possibly corresponds to TRBD2 (5 bases). The CDR3 runs 13 residues. The germline gives CDR1 SQVTM, CDR2 ANQGSEA. The V gene lost 7 bases and the J gene lost 5 bases, with 14 bases spanning the gap. CDR3 residues: CSAGTSATGELFF. CDR3 bases: TGCAGCGCTGGTACTAGTGCTACCGGGGAGCTGTTTTTT.

This clone turned up a few times. J is TRBJ2-1 and V is TRBV5-5, with 8 bases aligning to TRBD2. CDR1 is SGHKS, CDR2 YYEKEE, per germline (reference sequence). Losses at the gene ends were 4 bases for V and 2 bases for J; bases not matched to a gene: 5. This CDR3 has 15 amino acids. Here the CDR3 DNA reads TGTGCCAGCAGCATCGGACTAGCTCCCTACAATGAGCAGTTCTTC. Amino acid sequence: CASSIGLAPYNEQFF.

CDR3 sequence: CASSEGPGVISLRTDTQYF. The CDR3 DNA follows: TGTGCCAGCAGTGAAGGCCCTGGGGTGATTTCGCTGCGCACAGATACGCAGTATTTT. The chain has TRBV2 and TRBJ2-3, with D uncertain. The V gene lost 1 base and the J gene lost 1 base, with 21 bases spanning the gap. The CDR3 consists of 19 residues. CDR1 and CDR2 (germline): SNHLY, FYNNEI.

The V and J genes are TRBV7-2 and TRBJ2-1; D is unresolved. V was pared by 6 bases and J by 4 bases, with 4 bases between. Germline CDR1 reads SGHTA; CDR2 reads FQGNSA. CDR3 length: 11 residues. The CDR3 DNA reads TGTGCCAGCAGGGGGTACAATGAGCAGTTCTTC. Protein sequence: CASRGYNEQFF.

The chain joins TRBV9 to TRBJ2-3; no clear D gene. The germline CDR1 and CDR2 sequences are SGDLS and YYNGEE. The V end lost 1 base, the J end lost 6 bases, and 9 bases lay between the germline ends. The length of the CDR3 is 13 residues. CDR3 bases: TGTGCCAGCAGCGTATGGGCAACTGATACGCAGTATTTT. This codes for CASSVWATDTQYF.

The chain combines TRBV4-1 with TRBJ1-3; perhaps TRBD1 as D (5 bases). Germline CDR1 MGHRA, CDR2 YSYEKL. Trimming pared 4 bases from V and 0 bases from J, leaving 7 bases between. The CDR3 is made up of 14 amino acids. In DNA, the CDR3 is TGCGCCAGCAGCCTGGGGGGCTCTGGAAACACCATATATTTT. Protein: CASSLGGSGNTIYF.

This chain joins TRBV11-2 and TRBJ2-1, with TRBD1 matching over 10 bases. The CDR3 consists of 16 residues. Germline V lookup: CDR1 SGHAT, CDR2 FQNNGV. V lost 5 bases to trimming and J lost 7 bases; unmatched junction nucleotides: 11. DNA of the CDR3: TGTGCCAGCAGCCCCCAGACAGGGGGCGCAGGGAATGAGCAGTTCTTC. This sequence encodes CASSPQTGGAGNEQFF. Together with reference TRBV11-2 and TRBJ2-1, the CDR3 gives the full variable domain: EAGVAQSPRYKIIEKRQSVAFWCNPISGHATLYWYQQILGQGPKLLIQFQNNGVVDDSQLPKDRFSAERLKGVDSTLKIQPAKLEDSAVYLCASSPQTGGAGNEQFFGPGTRLTVL.

With respect to this clone: Other DNA sequences in the sample encode the same CDR3. The chain has TRBV28 and TRBJ1-5; 9 bases line up with TRBD1. The CDR3 totals 14 residues. With V trimmed by 2 bases and J by 4 bases, 0 bases remained unmatched. CDR1 is MDHEN and CDR2 is SYDVKM in the germline V gene. The DNA for the CDR3 is TGTGCCAGCAGTTTAGGACAGGGGAATCAGCCCCAGCATTTT. Translation gives CASSLGQGNQPQHF. Drawing the rest from reference TRBV28 and TRBJ1-5, the complete variable domain is DVKVTQSSRYLVKRTGEKVFLECVQDMDHENMFWYRQDPGLGLRLIYFSYDVKMKEKGDIPEGYSVSREKKERFSLILESASTNQTSMYLCASSLGQGNQPQHFGDGTRLSIL.

The chain couples TRBV11-2 to TRBJ2-7; D call uncertain. The V and J ends lost 5 bases and 0 bases respectively, with 17 bases between them. Germline CDR1 reads SGHAT; CDR2 reads FQNNGV. CDR3 length: 16 residues. CDR3 sequence reads: CASSPWVSSPSYEQYF. In nucleotides, the CDR3 is TGTGCCAGCAGCCCATGGGTCTCATCCCCCTCCTACGAGCAGTACTTC. Using reference TRBV11-2 and TRBJ2-7 for the parts outside the CDR3, the full variable domain is EAGVAQSPRYKIIEKRQSVAFWCNPISGHATLYWYQQILGQGPKLLIQFQNNGVVDDSQLPKDRFSAERLKGVDSTLKIQPAKLEDSAVYLCASSPWVSSPSYEQYFGPGTRLTVT.

The chain has TRBV4-1 and TRBJ2-5, with 7 bases that match TRBD2. The length of the CDR3 is 14 residues. Per the germline V gene, CDR1 is MGHRA and CDR2 is YSYEKL. V was clipped by 1 base and J by 7 bases; unmatched bases: 6. The CDR3 loop reads CASSQVAGVLTQYF. The CDR3 region has the DNA TGCGCCAGCAGCCAAGTTGCGGGAGTGTTGACCCAGTACTTC.

V usage is TRBV29-1 and J usage is TRBJ1-2; perhaps TRBD1 as D (5 bases). The V and J ends lost 3 bases and 3 bases respectively, with 17 bases between them. CDR3 length: 15 amino acids. CDR1 is SQVTM and CDR2 is ANQGSEA in the germline V gene. The CDR3 protein is CSVDSGGASHYGYTF. The CDR3 DNA reads TGCAGCGTTGATTCAGGCGGGGCGTCTCACTATGGCTACACCTTC.

This clone was recorded once. CDR3 loop: CASSSPKGYREQFF. The CDR3 nucleotides read TGTGCCAGCAGTTCCCCAAAGGGCTACCGGGAGCAGTTCTTC. The chain combines TRBV6-5 with TRBJ2-1; unclear D gene. From germline, CDR1 is MNHEY and CDR2 SVGAGI. The V and J ends lost 4 bases and 10 bases respectively, with 17 bases between them. This CDR3 region has 14 residues.

The chain joins TRBV2 to TRBJ1-4; D call uncertain. V dropped 6 bases and J dropped 7 bases, with 27 bases sitting between them. The length of the CDR3 is 18 residues. Germline V CDR1 and CDR2: SNHLY, FYNNEI. As DNA, the CDR3 is TGTGCCAGCAGCCGCAGCCTGGGGAGGGCGTATTCCGGTGAAAAACTGTTTTTT. Protein product: CASSRSLGRAYSGEKLFF.

The CDR3 reads CASSGALYGYTF. DNA for the CDR3: TGCGCCAGCAGCGGGGCCCTCTATGGCTACACCTTC. V usage is TRBV5-1 and J usage is TRBJ1-2; perhaps TRBD1 as D (5 bases). From germline, CDR1 is SGHRS and CDR2 YFSETQ. CDR3 length: 12 amino acids. V shed 4 bases and J shed 4 bases, with 8 bases lying between them.